Here is one TCR beta chain with its context. Sequencing was performed with immunoSEQ multiplex PCR; in TCRdb, only in-frame clones are kept and a portion is missing. The sample consists of tens of thousands of clones, 85% to 95% of them appearing once. The sample belongs to a study of technical replicates of blood from a few donors. V lost 6 bases, J lost 1 base, and 10 bases lay in between. CDR3 length: 14 amino acids. Germline V gene lookup returns CDR1 SGHNT and CDR2 YYREEE (reference sequence). The rearrangement joins TRBV5-4 to TRBJ2-2; perhaps TRBD2 as D (6 bases). This receptor was taken from a human donor in good health. The sequenced sample consisted of T cells isolated from PBMCs. The CDR3 sequence: CASTSSVNTGELFF. CDR3 nucleotides: TGTGCCAGCACTTCTAGCGTGAACACCGGGGAGCTGTTTTTT.